The 8 T cell receptor beta chains listed next were all sequenced from one sample in a study of beta chain features in type 1 diabetes. Study observations and caveats: In every one of the four CD4+ subsets, TCRB CDR3s were moderately but significantly shorter in Type 1 diabetes patients.

Their antigens are not known. cDNA synthesis used the whole RNA isolate, giving expressed TCRB sequences. Data came from immunoSEQ multiplex PCR; TCRdb stores just in-frame clones and leaves some out. The data hold under 300,000 clones, with about 11% observed a single time. Sequenced: naive CD4+ T cells from blood. The origin of the receptors is a man under 40 with type 1 diabetes.

This clone was detected a few times. The chain carries TRBV29-1 and TRBJ2-5; maybe TRBD2 (5 bases). The CDR3 has 14 amino acids. Germline V gives CDR1 SQVTM, CDR2 ANQGSEA. Trimming took 4 bases from V and 0 from J, leaving 12 bases between them. The CDR3 DNA reads as TGCAGCGTTGCCGGGATATCTAACCAAGAGACCCAGTACTTC. Protein sequence: CSVAGISNQETQYF.

The genes are TRBV19 and TRBJ1-2; D is possibly TRBD1 (5 bases). Looked up from germline, CDR1 is LNHDA and CDR2 is SQIVND (reference sequence). The CDR3 is made up of 14 amino acids. The V gene lost 9 bases and the J gene lost 3 bases, with 17 bases spanning the gap. The CDR3 coding sequence is TGTGCCAGCAATGGATGGGGGGTCGACTATGGCTACACCTTC. Amino acids: CASNGWGVDYGYTF.

This clone has just a few counts. The chain combines TRBV7-3 with TRBJ2-7; D gene ambiguous. Trimming left V 0 bases short and J 5 bases short, with 11 bases between. The CDR3 has 14 amino acids. Germline V lookup: CDR1 SGHTA, CDR2 FQGTGA. The CDR3 DNA sequence: TGTGCCAGCAGCTTAACGGGCCCCACGGACGAGCAGTACTTC. Translating gives CASSLTGPTDEQYF. Using reference TRBV7-3 and TRBJ2-7 for the parts outside the CDR3, the full variable domain is GAGVSQTPSNKVTEKGKYVELRCDPISGHTALYWYRQSLGQGPEFLIYFQGTGAADDSGLPNDRFFAVRPEGSVSTLKIQRTERGDSAVYLCASSLTGPTDEQYFGPGTRLTVT.

This clone was detected a few times. This sequence joins TRBV11-2 and TRBJ1-1; unclear D gene. CDR3 length: 13 amino acids. The ends were cut back, 3 bases at V and 1 base at J, with 6 bases in the middle. Per the germline V gene, CDR1 is SGHAT and CDR2 is FQNNGV. CDR3 sequence reads: CASSFQWNTEAFF. The CDR3, as DNA: TGTGCCAGCAGCTTTCAGTGGAACACTGAAGCTTTCTTT.

The V gene is TRBV6-5, the J gene TRBJ2-7; D perhaps matches TRBD2 (6 bases). This CDR3 spans 15 amino acids. CDR1 MNHEY and CDR2 SVGAGI come from the germline V gene. V lost 7 bases to trimming and J lost 4 bases, with 20 bases between them. The CDR3 DNA reads TGTGCCAGCATAGCTGGGGGGAACCTACCTTACGAGCAGTACTTC. Translated: CASIAGGNLPYEQYF.

This clone was seen a handful of times. The chain carries TRBV9 and TRBJ2-3; a possible D gene is TRBD1 (6 bases). The CDR3 is 13 amino acids. Germline loops: CDR1 SGDLS, CDR2 YYNGEE. V lost 4 bases and J lost 6, with 12 bases in between. CDR3 residues: CASSTGIEDTQYF. CDR3 bases: TGTGCCAGCAGCACAGGGATCGAGGATACGCAGTATTTT.

This chain joins TRBV18 and TRBJ2-5; the D gene is possibly TRBD1 (5 bases). This CDR3 region has 15 residues. Deletions cut 6 bases from V and 1 base from J, with 15 bases between. Germline CDR1 and CDR2: KGHSH and LQKENI. The CDR3 DNA reads TGTGCCAGCTCCAAAAACCGACAGCCCCAAGAGACCCAGTACTTC. This sequence encodes CASSKNRQPQETQYF.

The J gene is TRBJ2-6, the V gene TRBV6-4, with 7 nucleotides matching TRBD1. Germline CDR1 and CDR2: MRHNA and SNTAGT. V trimming: 6 bases; J trimming: 2 bases; junction bases outside the gene matches: 10. The CDR3 is 17 residues long. The CDR3 DNA is TGTGCCAGCAGCCGCGATGACAGGGTCCCTGGGGCCAACGTCCTGACTTTC. Amino acid sequence: CASSRDDRVPGANVLTF.